This T cell receptor beta chain came from a study of regulatory T cells in long-lasting Graves disease. With regard to this clonotype: Its antigen is not identified. A much larger clone is a single base away; this may be a read error.

Study results and caveats: Favoring TRBV28, TRBJ1-2 and TRBJ2-5 was a feature seen in persistent disease.

Time point indicated: persistent/refractory GD, antithyroid drugs over 5 years with positive TRAb. From RNA extracted from PBMCs, the TCR library was made. Those enrolled as patients came out of an endocrinology department in Xi'an, China. iRepertoire HTBI primers and Arm-PCR of CDR3 regions built TCR beta libraries. TCRdb recomputed calls from the multiplex PCR reads with MiXCR, one row per CDR3 protein. The data show hundreds of thousands of distinct CDR3 sequences, 20% to 25% seen once. The germline gives CDR1 MNHEY, CDR2 SVGEGT. The CDR3 has 16 amino acids. The junction had 4 bases not matched to a gene; V was cut back by 1 base and J by 3 bases.

This receptor was identified in a female donor with Graves disease. The source was peripheral blood mononuclear cells (PBMCs), collected when the disease was refractory, from a patient treated with antithyroid drugs. The chain links TRBV6-2 or TRBV6-3 to TRBJ1-5; 9 bases are shared with TRBD1. CDR3 protein: CASSYWDRANNQPQHF. The CDR3 DNA reads TGTGCCAGCAGTTACTGGGACAGGGCGAACAATCAGCCCCAGCATTTT.